This T cell receptor (beta chain) is drawn from a study of blood T cell repertoires in COVID-19. Turning to the study itself: Material from acute and convalescent COVID-19 was sourced from the United States, Italy and Spain. T cells, B-cell-depleted T cells, or PBMCs provided the cDNA or gDNA that served as material.

The authors' processing: Cell counts per sample came from amplifying reference gene primers. The repertoire was sequenced with immunoSEQ multiplex PCR; TCRdb's copy has only in-frame clones and lacks some. V, J and clone size are those of that table, while D and trimming were read from the DNA. This table holds around 300,000 clones, around 86% found once. Germline V gene sequence: CDR1 MNHNS, CDR2 SASEGT. V was clipped by 2 bases and J by 7 bases; unmatched bases: 9. This CDR3 region has 17 residues. The sequenced sample consisted of peripheral blood. This receptor was taken from a man aged 50 to 60 with acute or convalescent COVID-19. The chain recombines TRBV6-1 with TRBJ1-6; 9 bases align to TRBD1. The DNA for the CDR3 is TGTGCCAGCAGTGAACCCCCTGGCGGACAGGGGAATTCACCCCTCCACTTT. Its translation is CASSEPPGGQGNSPLHF.